The 32 T cell receptor beta chains reported below all come from one sample, sequenced in a study of OX40 agonist ivuxolimab in advanced cancers. Some clones are missing from TCRdb's copy, which holds only in-frame ones; the method was immunoSEQ multiplex PCR. The sample lists about 70,000 clones, approximately 78% occurring once. The sample consisted of CD4+ or CD8+ T cells sorted from blood, taken in a trial of the OX40 agonist ivuxolimab. These receptors were obtained from an adult with an advanced solid tumor such as melanoma, head and neck, liver or kidney cancer.

The chain carries TRBV5-4 and TRBJ2-1, with 13 bases lining up with TRBD2. V gave up 4 bases and J gave up 1 base; unmatched junction bases: 8. Germline loops: CDR1 SGHNT, CDR2 YYREEE (reference sequence). The CDR3 length is 18 residues. The CDR3 here is CASSRPRTSGSSYNEQFF. CDR3 sequence (DNA): TGTGCCAGCAGCCGTCCACGGACTAGCGGGAGTTCCTACAATGAGCAGTTCTTC.

V and J are TRBV5-3 and TRBJ2-3; perhaps TRBD2 as D (5 bases). TRBV5-3 is an ORF for which the function is uncertain. V shed 4 bases and J shed 4 bases, with 22 bases lying between them. The CDR3 has 17 amino acids. CDR3 in DNA: TGTGCCAGAAGCCCAGCCGGAGCGGATGAGGGTCCAGATACGCAGTATTTT. This sequence encodes CARSPAGADEGPDTQYF.

The chain joins TRBV28 to TRBJ2-1; 9 bases agree with TRBD2. This CDR3 has 14 residues. Germline V gene lookup returns CDR1 MDHEN and CDR2 SYDVKM. The J segment lost 14 bases and the V segment lost 2 bases, leaving 10 bases of the junction unmatched. This CDR3 is CASSLGSGRVQEFF. Written as DNA, the CDR3 is TGTGCCAGCAGTTTAGGTAGCGGGAGAGTCCAGGAGTTCTTC.

The genes are TRBV11-2 and TRBJ2-7, with 7 nucleotides matching TRBD1. Trimming removed 5 bases from V and 3 bases from J; junction bases left unmatched: 1. This CDR3 is 12 amino acids long. The germline gives CDR1 SGHAT, CDR2 FQNNGV. CDR3 in amino acids: CASSGDSYEQYF. The CDR3 coding sequence is TGTGCCAGCAGCGGGGACAGCTACGAGCAGTACTTC. Full variable domain (rest looked up from reference TRBV11-2 and TRBJ2-7): EAGVAQSPRYKIIEKRQSVAFWCNPISGHATLYWYQQILGQGPKLLIQFQNNGVVDDSQLPKDRFSAERLKGVDSTLKIQPAKLEDSAVYLCASSGDSYEQYFGPGTRLTVT.

The V gene is TRBV2, the J gene TRBJ1-5; 7 bases line up with TRBD1. V trimming: 6 bases; J trimming: 2 bases; junction bases outside the gene matches: 7. Germline loops: CDR1 SNHLY, CDR2 FYNNEI. This CDR3 is built from 15 residues. CDR3 coding DNA: TGTGCCAGCAGCGGGACAGACGCAGGCAATCAGCCCCAGCATTTT. This sequence encodes CASSGTDAGNQPQHF.

The chain has TRBV27 and TRBJ2-3; D may correspond to TRBD1 or TRBD2 (5 bases each). This CDR3 spans 19 amino acids. Trimming took 3 bases from V and 8 from J, leaving 30 bases between them. Germline lookup yields CDR1 MNHEY and CDR2 SMNVEV (reference sequence). The CDR3 region is CASSFRSGLGTHLHGTQYF. DNA of the CDR3: TGTGCCAGCAGTTTTCGCAGCGGCCTTGGGACCCACCTTCATGGTACGCAGTATTTT.

This clone was seen just once. CDR3 in amino acids: CASSQDGQGRAGELFF. Written as DNA, the CDR3 is TGCGCCAGCAGCCAAGATGGACAGGGGCGGGCCGGGGAGCTGTTTTTT. The V and J genes are TRBV4-1 and TRBJ2-2, with 9 bases lining up with TRBD1. V dropped 0 bases and J dropped 6; count of bases not matched to a gene: 5. The germline V gene encodes CDR1 MGHRA and CDR2 YSYEKL. The CDR3 sequence is 16 residues long.

The chain is built from TRBV28 and TRBJ2-3; TRBD1 or TRBD2 may be the D gene (6 bases each). Germline V gives CDR1 MDHEN, CDR2 SYDVKM. CDR3 length: 16 residues. V gave up 1 base and J gave up 7 bases, with 18 bases separating them. CDR3 sequence: CASSLSQGGGGYTQYF. In DNA form, the CDR3 reads TGTGCCAGCAGTTTATCGCAGGGTGGAGGGGGGTATACGCAGTATTTT.

The V gene is TRBV28, the J gene TRBJ1-1; 7 bases are a match to TRBD1. CDR1 is MDHEN, CDR2 SYDVKM, per germline. CDR3 length: 15 amino acids. Trimming removed 1 base from V and 4 bases from J; junction bases left unmatched: 6. The CDR3: CASSLSTGVITEAFF. CDR3 DNA sequence: TGTGCCAGCAGTTTATCCACAGGGGTAATCACTGAAGCTTTCTTT.

V usage is TRBV27 and J usage is TRBJ2-1; D unresolved. With 7 bases removed from V and 3 bases from J, the gap between germline ends came to 4 bases. The length of the CDR3 is 11 residues. CDR1 and CDR2 from the germline V gene are MNHEY and SMNVEV (reference sequence). The CDR3 region is CASNSYNEQFF. CDR3 coding DNA: TGTGCCAGCAACAGCTACAATGAGCAGTTCTTC.

J is TRBJ1-3 and V is TRBV4-1; D might be TRBD1 (6 bases). CDR3 size: 16 residues. The ends were cut back, 0 bases at V and 8 bases at J, with 17 bases in the middle. Germline assignment: CDR1 MGHRA and CDR2 YSYEKL. DNA of the CDR3: TGCGCCAGCAGCCAAGATGGGGGGGGCGGTAGGGACACCATATATTTT. This encodes CASSQDGGGGRDTIYF.

In this sample, this clone turned up once. The chain couples TRBV5-1 to TRBJ2-7; tentative D call: TRBD2 (6 bases). Deletions cut 5 bases from V and 3 bases from J, with 9 bases between. This CDR3 spans 12 amino acids. Germline CDR1 SGHRS, CDR2 YFSETQ. The CDR3 spells CASSLGGYEQYF. The CDR3 nucleotides are TGCGCCAGCAGTCTGGGGGGCTACGAGCAGTACTTC.

This chain uses TRBV7-6 with TRBJ2-3, with D perhaps matching TRBD1 (6 bases). Deletions cut 4 bases from V and 2 bases from J, with 13 bases between. Germline CDR1 SGHVS, CDR2 FNYEAQ. The CDR3 runs 15 residues. The CDR3 here is CASSYGDTNTDTQYF. The CDR3, as DNA: TGTGCCAGCAGCTATGGGGACACCAACACAGATACGCAGTATTTT.

The CDR3: CASSSSDPGREKLFF. Written as DNA, the CDR3 is TGTGCCAGCAGCTCCTCGGACCCTGGACGGGAAAAACTGTTTTTT. V is TRBV5-5 and J is TRBJ1-4; the D is unclear. CDR3 length: 15 residues. V lost 3 bases and J 8 bases, leaving 17 bases between the germline ends. CDR1 SGHKS and CDR2 YYEKEE come from the germline V gene (reference sequence).

J is TRBJ2-2 and V is TRBV5-5; either TRBD1 or TRBD2 may fit D (5 bases each). There are 16 residues in the CDR3. Trimming took 4 bases from V and 5 from J, leaving 18 bases between them. Looked up from germline, CDR1 is SGHKS and CDR2 is YYEKEE (reference sequence). CDR3: CASSRDGDVGTGELFF. CDR3 DNA: TGTGCCAGCAGCCGGGACGGCGATGTGGGGACCGGGGAGCTGTTTTTT.

The chain combines TRBV28 with TRBJ2-3; TRBD1 matches at 7 bases. The V segment lost 3 bases and the J segment 0 bases; nucleotides outside the gene matches: 15. Germline V CDR1 and CDR2: MDHEN, SYDVKM. This CDR3 comprises 19 residues. Here the CDR3 reads CASSFGGTGAHLSTDTQYF. CDR3 sequence (DNA): TGTGCCAGCAGTTTTGGAGGTACAGGGGCACACCTCAGCACAGATACGCAGTATTTT.

The chain is built from TRBV28 and TRBJ1-2, with unresolved D. The germline V gene encodes CDR1 MDHEN and CDR2 SYDVKM. The germline V and J ends were trimmed by 5 bases and 6 bases, with 22 bases remaining between them. The CDR3 extends over 16 amino acids. CDR3: CASSPIRELKGDGYTF. The DNA for the CDR3 is TGTGCCAGCAGTCCTATAAGGGAGCTTAAAGGCGATGGCTACACCTTC.

The chain uses TRBV25-1 and TRBJ2-6; no reliable D call. V was trimmed by 5 bases and J by 0 bases, leaving 8 bases between them. Germline CDR1 is MGHDK and CDR2 is SYGVNS. CDR3 size: 15 residues. The CDR3 sequence: CASSLTSSGANVLTF. The CDR3 DNA reads TGTGCCAGCAGTCTAACCTCCTCTGGGGCCAACGTCCTGACTTTC.

The chain employs TRBV19 and TRBJ2-2, with 16 bases that match TRBD2. The V gene's germline CDR1 is LNHDA and CDR2 SQIVND (reference sequence). The ends lost 3 bases at V and 6 bases at J; junction bases unmatched: 1. CDR3 length equals 16 residues. CDR3 coding DNA: TGTGCCAGTAGTATGGGACTAGCGGGGGGGCCCGGGGAGCTGTTTTTT. Protein product: CASSMGLAGGPGELFF.

The chain uses TRBV27 and TRBJ2-7, with 8 bases that match TRBD2. In germline, CDR1 is MNHEY, CDR2 SMNVEV (reference sequence). The length of the CDR3 is 14 residues. Germline trimming cut 4 bases from V and 7 bases from J; bases unmatched to any gene: 9. CDR3 sequence (DNA): TGTGCCAGCAGTTCCCTAGCGGGCACGAGGGAGCAGTACTTC. The encoded protein is CASSSLAGTREQYF.

The chain combines TRBV6-1 with TRBJ2-1; tentative D call: TRBD2 (5 bases). This CDR3 has 14 amino acids. Germline V CDR1 and CDR2: MNHNS, SASEGT. The germline V and J ends were trimmed by 6 bases and 11 bases, with 20 bases remaining between them. CDR3 region: CASRREGLLGQQFF. CDR3 DNA sequence: TGTGCCAGCAGGAGGGAAGGTCTCCTGGGTCAGCAGTTCTTC.

This chain connects TRBV7-2 to TRBJ2-6; no reliable D call. The V and J ends lost 1 base and 3 bases respectively, with 7 bases between them. Germline values: CDR1 SGHTA, CDR2 FQGNSA. This CDR3 region has 15 residues. Here the CDR3 reads CASSLGQSGANVLTF. The CDR3, as DNA: TGTGCCAGCAGCTTAGGCCAAAGTGGGGCCAACGTCCTGACTTTC.

The rearrangement links TRBV5-4 to TRBJ2-3; D possibly uses TRBD1 or TRBD2 (5 bases each). Trimming took 0 bases from V and 3 from J, leaving 14 bases between them. This CDR3 is 16 amino acids long. From germline, CDR1 is SGHNT and CDR2 YYREEE (reference sequence). The CDR3 DNA follows: TGTGCCAGCAGCTTGGCCGGGGCAGGAAGGACAGATACGCAGTATTTT. It translates to CASSLAGAGRTDTQYF.

The chain couples TRBV4-1 to TRBJ2-7, with D unresolved. The germline V and J ends were trimmed by 1 base and 3 bases, with 13 bases remaining between them. CDR1 is MGHRA and CDR2 is YSYEKL in the germline V gene. The length of the CDR3 is 15 residues. The CDR3 spells CASSQATQGNYEQYF. The CDR3 coding sequence is TGCGCCAGCAGCCAAGCTACCCAAGGGAACTACGAGCAGTACTTC.

The rearrangement links TRBV6-5 to TRBJ1-2, with D tentatively TRBD1 (6 bases). CDR1 is MNHEY and CDR2 is SVGAGI in the germline V gene. This CDR3 region has 15 residues. V lost 2 bases and J lost 7, with 17 bases in between. The CDR3 DNA sequence: TGTGCCAGCAGTTACCAAAACGGGGGGGCACTTGGCTACACCTTC. It translates to CASSYQNGGALGYTF.

The gene calls are TRBV28 and TRBJ2-7; possibly TRBD1 or TRBD2 for D (6 bases each). Between the trimmed V and J ends, which lost 7 bases and 3 bases, there was a span of 28 bases. The CDR3 has 18 amino acids. Germline V gene data show CDR1 as MDHEN and CDR2 as SYDVKM. The CDR3 DNA reads as TGTGCCAGCACCACATGGGGGGCGTTTGGGGAGATTAACTACGAGCAGTACTTC. It codes for CASTTWGAFGEINYEQYF.

This clone is judged medium-sized (0.01 to 0.1%). V is TRBV7-9 and J is TRBJ1-1, with D perhaps matching TRBD1 (5 bases). The CDR3 is 12 residues long. CDR1 SEHNR and CDR2 FQNEAQ come from the germline V gene (reference sequence). Between the trimmed V and J ends, which lost 5 bases and 8 bases, there was a span of 12 bases. This chain's CDR3 is CASSPLEGEAFF. The DNA of the CDR3 is TGTGCCAGCAGCCCACTTGAGGGGGAAGCTTTCTTT. The whole variable domain, remainder taken from reference TRBV7-9 and TRBJ1-1, is DTGVSQNPRHKITKRGQNVTFRCDPISEHNRLYWYRQTLGQGPEFLTYFQNEAQLEKSRLLSDRFSAERPKGSFSTLEIQRTEQGDSAMYLCASSPLEGEAFFGQGTRLTVV.

The V call is TRBV19, the J call TRBJ1-2; D perhaps matches TRBD1 (5 bases). The CDR3 is made up of 16 amino acids. V lost 4 bases to trimming and J lost 0 bases, with 15 bases between them. The germline gives CDR1 LNHDA, CDR2 SQIVND (reference sequence). CDR3 protein: CASSTRPAGANYGYTF. CDR3 sequence (DNA): TGTGCCAGTAGTACTCGGCCGGCGGGGGCTAACTATGGCTACACCTTC.

The chain couples TRBV19 to TRBJ1-2; TRBD1 might be the D (6 bases). CDR1 and CDR2 (germline): LNHDA, SQIVND (reference sequence). The length of the CDR3 is 15 residues. Trimming stripped 5 bases from V and 7 bases from J, with 20 bases between. The CDR3 DNA sequence: TGTGCCAGTAGTGGGGGGGGCACCACCTCGTTTGGCTACACCTTC. Its protein product is CASSGGGTTSFGYTF.

The chain uses TRBV18 and TRBJ2-1; D is unresolved. The CDR3 spans 14 residues. CDR1 is KGHSH, CDR2 LQKENI, per germline. The ends were cut back, 0 bases at V and 4 bases at J, with 7 bases in the middle. CDR3 in DNA: TGTGCCAGCTCACCACCGAGCCGATACAATGAGCAGTTCTTC. It encodes CASSPPSRYNEQFF.

This clone was counted a few times. The chain uses TRBV2 and TRBJ2-3; 8 bases align to TRBD1. The CDR3 runs to 16 residues. Germline V lookup: CDR1 SNHLY, CDR2 FYNNEI. V lost 5 bases, J lost 5 bases, and 12 bases stayed unmatched. For the CDR3, the DNA is TGTGCCAGCAGTCGGGACAGGCCCCGTGAGGGAGATACGCAGTATTTT. Its protein is CASSRDRPREGDTQYF.

This chain uses TRBV9 with TRBJ2-1; no clear D. This CDR3 contains 11 residues. Per the germline V gene, CDR1 is SGDLS and CDR2 is YYNGEE. Between the trimmed V and J ends, which lost 0 bases and 8 bases, there was a span of 3 bases. The CDR3 DNA is TGTGCCAGCAGCGTAGGTTATGAGCAGTTCTTC. Its translation is CASSVGYEQFF.